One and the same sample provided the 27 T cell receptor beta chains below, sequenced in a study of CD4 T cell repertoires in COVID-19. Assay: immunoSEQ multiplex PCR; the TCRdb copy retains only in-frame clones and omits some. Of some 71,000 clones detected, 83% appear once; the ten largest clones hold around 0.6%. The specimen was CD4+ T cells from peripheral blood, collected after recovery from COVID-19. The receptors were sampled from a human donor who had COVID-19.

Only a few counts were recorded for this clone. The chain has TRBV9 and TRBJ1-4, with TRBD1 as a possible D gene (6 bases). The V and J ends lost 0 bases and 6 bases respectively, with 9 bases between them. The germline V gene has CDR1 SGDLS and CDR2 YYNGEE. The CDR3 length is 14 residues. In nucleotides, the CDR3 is TGTGCCAGCAGCGTAGACCCAGGGGATGAAAAACTGTTTTTT. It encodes CASSVDPGDEKLFF.

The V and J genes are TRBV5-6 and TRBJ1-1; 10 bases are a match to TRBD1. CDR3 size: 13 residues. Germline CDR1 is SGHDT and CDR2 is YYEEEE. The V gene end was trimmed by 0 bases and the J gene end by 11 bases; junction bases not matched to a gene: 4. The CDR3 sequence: CASSLVAGQGAFF. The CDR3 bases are TGTGCCAGCAGCTTGGTGGCGGGACAGGGGGCTTTCTTT.

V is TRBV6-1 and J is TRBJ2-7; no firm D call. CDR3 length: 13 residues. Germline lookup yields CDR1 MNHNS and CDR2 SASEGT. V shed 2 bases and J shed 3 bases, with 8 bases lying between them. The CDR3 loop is CASSEIGYYEQYF. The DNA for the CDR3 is TGTGCCAGCAGTGAAATTGGCTACTACGAGCAGTACTTC.

The CDR3 loop reads CASSYSIQNNSPLHF. The CDR3 bases are TGTGCCAGCAGTTACTCCATACAAAATAATTCACCCCTCCACTTT. This chain connects TRBV6-5 to TRBJ1-6; D remains unclear. The V gene lost 0 bases and the J gene lost 5 bases, with 8 bases spanning the gap. This CDR3 is built from 15 residues. Per the germline V gene, CDR1 is MNHEY and CDR2 is SVGAGI.

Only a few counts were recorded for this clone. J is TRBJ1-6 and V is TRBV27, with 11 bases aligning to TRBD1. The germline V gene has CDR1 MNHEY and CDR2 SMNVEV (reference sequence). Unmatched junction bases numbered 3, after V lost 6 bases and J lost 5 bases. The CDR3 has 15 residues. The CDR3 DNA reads TGTGCCAGCAGGGGGACAGGGGGAAATAATTCACCCCTCCACTTT. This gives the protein CASRGTGGNNSPLHF.

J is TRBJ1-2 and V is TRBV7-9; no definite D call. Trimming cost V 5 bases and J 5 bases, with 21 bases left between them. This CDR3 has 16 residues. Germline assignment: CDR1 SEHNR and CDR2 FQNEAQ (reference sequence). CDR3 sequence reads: CASSKGNSESPYGYTF. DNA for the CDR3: TGTGCCAGCAGCAAAGGGAACTCAGAGAGCCCTTATGGCTACACCTTC.

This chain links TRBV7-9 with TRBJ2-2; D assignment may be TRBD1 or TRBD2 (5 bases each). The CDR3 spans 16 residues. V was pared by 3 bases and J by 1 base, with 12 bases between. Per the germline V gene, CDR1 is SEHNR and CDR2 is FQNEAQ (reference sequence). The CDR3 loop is CASSFPGDGNTGELFF. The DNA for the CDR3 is TGTGCCAGCAGCTTTCCCGGGGACGGGAACACCGGGGAGCTGTTTTTT.

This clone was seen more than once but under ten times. CDR3 in amino acids: CASSLSRDGNTIYF. The DNA for the CDR3 is TGTGCCAGCAGTTTAAGCAGGGATGGAAACACCATATATTTT. The chain is built from TRBV27 and TRBJ1-3; D possibly corresponds to TRBD1 (5 bases). The CDR3 consists of 14 residues. Germline CDR1 is MNHEY and CDR2 is SMNVEV (reference sequence). V was clipped by 2 bases and J by 3 bases, with 8 bases between them.

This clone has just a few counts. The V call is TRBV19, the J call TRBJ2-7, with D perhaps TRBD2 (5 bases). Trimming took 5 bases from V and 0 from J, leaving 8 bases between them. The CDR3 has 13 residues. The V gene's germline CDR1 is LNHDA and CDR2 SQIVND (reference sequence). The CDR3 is CASSAGLSYEQYF. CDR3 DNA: TGTGCCAGTAGTGCGGGTCTCTCCTACGAGCAGTACTTC.

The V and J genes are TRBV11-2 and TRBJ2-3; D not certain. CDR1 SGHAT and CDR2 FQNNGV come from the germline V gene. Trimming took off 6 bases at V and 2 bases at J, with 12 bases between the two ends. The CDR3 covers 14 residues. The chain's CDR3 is CASSPPRTTDTQYF. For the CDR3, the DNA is TGTGCCAGCAGTCCACCCCGAACCACAGATACGCAGTATTTT.

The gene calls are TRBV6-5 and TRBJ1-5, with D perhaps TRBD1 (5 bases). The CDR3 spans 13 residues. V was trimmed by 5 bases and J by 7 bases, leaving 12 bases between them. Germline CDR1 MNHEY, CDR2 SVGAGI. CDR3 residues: CASSTNQGQPQHF. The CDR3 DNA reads TGTGCCAGCAGTACTAATCAGGGACAGCCCCAGCATTTT.

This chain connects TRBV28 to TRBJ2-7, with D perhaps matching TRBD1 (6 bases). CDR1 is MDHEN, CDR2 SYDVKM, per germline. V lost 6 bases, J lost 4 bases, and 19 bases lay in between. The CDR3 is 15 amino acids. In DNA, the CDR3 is TGTGCCAGCAGCACGACCGGACAGAGACCATACGAGCAGTACTTC. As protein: CASSTTGQRPYEQYF.

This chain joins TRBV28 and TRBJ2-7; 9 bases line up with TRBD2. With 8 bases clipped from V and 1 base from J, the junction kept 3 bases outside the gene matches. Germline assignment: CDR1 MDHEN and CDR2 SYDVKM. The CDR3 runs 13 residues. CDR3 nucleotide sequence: TGTGCCAGCGGGACTAGCTTATCCTACGAGCAGTACTTC. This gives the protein CASGTSLSYEQYF.

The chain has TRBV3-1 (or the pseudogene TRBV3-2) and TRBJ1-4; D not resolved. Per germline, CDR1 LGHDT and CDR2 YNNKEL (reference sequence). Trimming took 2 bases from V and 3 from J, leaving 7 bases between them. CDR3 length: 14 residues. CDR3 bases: TGTGCCAGCAGCCAATACGGTGCTAATGAAAAACTGTTTTTT. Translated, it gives CASSQYGANEKLFF.

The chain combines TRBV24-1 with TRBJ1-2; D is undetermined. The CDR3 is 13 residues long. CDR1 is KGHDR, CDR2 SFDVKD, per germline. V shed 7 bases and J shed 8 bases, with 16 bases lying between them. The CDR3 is CATSPWFDGGYTF. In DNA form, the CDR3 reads TGTGCCACCAGCCCCTGGTTCGACGGAGGCTACACCTTC.

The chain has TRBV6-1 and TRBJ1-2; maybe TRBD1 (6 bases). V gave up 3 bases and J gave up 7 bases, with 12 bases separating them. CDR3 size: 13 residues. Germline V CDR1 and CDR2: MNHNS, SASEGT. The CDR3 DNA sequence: TGTGCCAGCAGTGAGGACAGCGGTTCTGGCTACACCTTC. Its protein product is CASSEDSGSGYTF.

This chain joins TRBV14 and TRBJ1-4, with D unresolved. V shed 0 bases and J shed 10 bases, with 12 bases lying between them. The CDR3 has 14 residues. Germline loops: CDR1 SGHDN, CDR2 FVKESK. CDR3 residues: CASSQDFGWSKLFF. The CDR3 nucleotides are TGTGCCAGCAGCCAAGATTTTGGGTGGTCAAAACTGTTTTTT. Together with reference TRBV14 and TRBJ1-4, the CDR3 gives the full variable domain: EAGVTQFPSHSVIEKGQTVTLRCDPISGHDNLYWYRRVMGKEIKFLLHFVKESKQDESGMPNNRFLAERTGGTYSTLKVQPAELEDSGVYFCASSQDFGWSKLFFGSGTQLSVL.

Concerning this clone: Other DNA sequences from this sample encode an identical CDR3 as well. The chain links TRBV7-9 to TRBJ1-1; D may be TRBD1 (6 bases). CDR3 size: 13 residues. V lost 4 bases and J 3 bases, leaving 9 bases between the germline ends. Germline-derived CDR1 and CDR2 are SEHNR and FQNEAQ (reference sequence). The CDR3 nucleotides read TGTGCCAGCAGCTCAGGACAGCACACTGAAGCTTTCTTT. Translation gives CASSSGQHTEAFF.

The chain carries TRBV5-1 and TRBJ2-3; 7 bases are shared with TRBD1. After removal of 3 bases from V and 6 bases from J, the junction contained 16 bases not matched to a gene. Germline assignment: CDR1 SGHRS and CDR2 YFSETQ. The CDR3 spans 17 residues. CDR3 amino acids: CASSSGVYKGAWDTQYF. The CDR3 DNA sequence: TGCGCCAGCAGCTCCGGTGTTTACAAGGGGGCATGGGATACGCAGTATTTT.

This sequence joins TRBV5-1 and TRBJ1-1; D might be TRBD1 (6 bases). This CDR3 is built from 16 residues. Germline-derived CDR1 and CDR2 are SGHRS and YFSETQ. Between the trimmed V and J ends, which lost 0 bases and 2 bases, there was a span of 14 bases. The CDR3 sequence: CASSLALGRGNTEAFF. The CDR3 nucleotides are TGCGCCAGCAGCTTGGCCCTCGGCAGGGGAAACACTGAAGCTTTCTTT.

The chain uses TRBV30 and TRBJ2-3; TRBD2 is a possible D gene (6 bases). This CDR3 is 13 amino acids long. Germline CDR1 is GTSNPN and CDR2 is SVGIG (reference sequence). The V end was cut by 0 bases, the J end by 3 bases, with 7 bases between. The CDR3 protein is CAWSVGGTDTQYF. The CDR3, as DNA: TGTGCCTGGAGTGTAGGAGGGACAGATACGCAGTATTTT.

CDR3 in DNA: TGTGCCAGCAGTTTATTGGGACTTCAGGCAAAGAATGAGCAGTTCTTC. The encoded protein is CASSLLGLQAKNEQFF. This chain joins TRBV27 and TRBJ2-1; D possibly corresponds to TRBD2 (6 bases). This CDR3 spans 16 amino acids. The ends were cut back, 1 base at V and 7 bases at J, with 17 bases in the middle. Germline CDR1 is MNHEY and CDR2 is SMNVEV (reference sequence).

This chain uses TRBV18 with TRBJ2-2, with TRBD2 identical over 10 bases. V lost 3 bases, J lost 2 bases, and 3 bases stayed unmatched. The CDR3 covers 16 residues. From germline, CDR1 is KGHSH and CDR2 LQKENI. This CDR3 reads CASSPRTSGNTGELFF. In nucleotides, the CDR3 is TGTGCCAGCTCACCCCGGACTAGCGGTAACACCGGGGAGCTGTTTTTT.

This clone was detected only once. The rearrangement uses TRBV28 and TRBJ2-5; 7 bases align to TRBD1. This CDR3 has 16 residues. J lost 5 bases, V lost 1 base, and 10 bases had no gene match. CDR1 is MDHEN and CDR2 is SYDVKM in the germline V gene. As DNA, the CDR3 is TGTGCCAGCAGTTTATCGGGCTTCCTACAGGGGGAGACCCAGTACTTC. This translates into CASSLSGFLQGETQYF.

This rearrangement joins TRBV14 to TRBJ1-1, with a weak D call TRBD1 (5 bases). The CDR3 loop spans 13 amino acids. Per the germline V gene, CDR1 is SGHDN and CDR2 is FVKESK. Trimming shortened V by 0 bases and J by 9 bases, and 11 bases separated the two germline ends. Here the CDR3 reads CASSQDRQGKAFF. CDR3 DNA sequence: TGTGCCAGCAGCCAAGATCGGCAGGGCAAAGCTTTCTTT. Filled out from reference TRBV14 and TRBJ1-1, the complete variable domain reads EAGVTQFPSHSVIEKGQTVTLRCDPISGHDNLYWYRRVMGKEIKFLLHFVKESKQDESGMPNNRFLAERTGGTYSTLKVQPAELEDSGVYFCASSQDRQGKAFFGQGTRLTVV.

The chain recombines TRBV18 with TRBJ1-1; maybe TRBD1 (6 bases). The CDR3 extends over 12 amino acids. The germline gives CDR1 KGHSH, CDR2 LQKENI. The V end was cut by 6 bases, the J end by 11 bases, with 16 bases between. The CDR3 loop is CASSEAGERAFF. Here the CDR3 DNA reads TGTGCCAGCTCGGAGGCAGGGGAGAGGGCTTTCTTT.

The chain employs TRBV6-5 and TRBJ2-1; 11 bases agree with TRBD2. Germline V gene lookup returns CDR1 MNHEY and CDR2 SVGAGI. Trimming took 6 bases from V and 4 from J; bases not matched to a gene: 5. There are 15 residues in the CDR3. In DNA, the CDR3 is TGTGCCAGCAGGCTCTCTAGCGGGAGGTACAATGAGCAGTTCTTC. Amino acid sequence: CASRLSSGRYNEQFF.